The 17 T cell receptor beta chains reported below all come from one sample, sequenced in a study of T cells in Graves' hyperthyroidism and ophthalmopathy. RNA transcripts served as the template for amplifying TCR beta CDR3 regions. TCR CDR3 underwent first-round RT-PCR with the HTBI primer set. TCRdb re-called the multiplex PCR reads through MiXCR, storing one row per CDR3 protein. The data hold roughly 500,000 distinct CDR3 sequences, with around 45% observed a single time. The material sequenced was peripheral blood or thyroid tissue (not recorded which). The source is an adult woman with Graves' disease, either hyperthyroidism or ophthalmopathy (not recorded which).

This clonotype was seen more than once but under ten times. The CDR3 region has the DNA TGTGCCAGCAGCCCTGGGGAGTTAAGGGGACAGCCCCAGCATTTT. It yields the protein CASSPGELRGQPQHF. This chain connects TRBV7-2 to TRBJ1-5; possible D gene TRBD1, 5 bases. The CDR3 spans 15 residues. Germline CDR1 reads SGHTA; CDR2 reads FQGNSA. V was pared by 5 bases and J by 7 bases, with 18 bases between.

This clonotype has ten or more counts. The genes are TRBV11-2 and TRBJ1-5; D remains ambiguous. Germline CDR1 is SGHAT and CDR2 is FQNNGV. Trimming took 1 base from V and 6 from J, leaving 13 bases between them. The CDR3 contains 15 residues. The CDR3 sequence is CASSLGGGGVQPQHF. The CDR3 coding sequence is TGTGCCAGCAGCTTAGGGGGAGGCGGTGTTCAGCCCCAGCATTTT.

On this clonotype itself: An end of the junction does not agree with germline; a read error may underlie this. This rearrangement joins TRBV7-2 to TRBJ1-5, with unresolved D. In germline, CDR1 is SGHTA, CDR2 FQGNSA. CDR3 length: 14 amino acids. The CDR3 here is CASSIRGIGQPLHF. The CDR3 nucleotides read TGTGCCAGCTCCATTCGAGGAATTGGTCAGCCCCTGCATTTT.

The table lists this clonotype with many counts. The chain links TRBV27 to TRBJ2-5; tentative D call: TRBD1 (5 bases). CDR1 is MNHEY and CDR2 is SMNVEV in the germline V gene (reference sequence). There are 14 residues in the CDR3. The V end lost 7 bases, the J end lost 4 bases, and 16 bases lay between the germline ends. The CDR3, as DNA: TGTGCCAGCACCCACCTAGGGGTGGGAGAGACCCAGTACTTC. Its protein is CASTHLGVGETQYF.

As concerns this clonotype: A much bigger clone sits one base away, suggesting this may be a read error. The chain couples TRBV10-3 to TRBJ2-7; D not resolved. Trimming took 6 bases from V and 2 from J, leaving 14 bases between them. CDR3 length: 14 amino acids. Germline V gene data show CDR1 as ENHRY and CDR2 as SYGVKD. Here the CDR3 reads CAISLPTETYEQYF. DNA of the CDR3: TGTGCCATCAGCCTACCTACGGAGACCTACGAGCAGTACTTC.

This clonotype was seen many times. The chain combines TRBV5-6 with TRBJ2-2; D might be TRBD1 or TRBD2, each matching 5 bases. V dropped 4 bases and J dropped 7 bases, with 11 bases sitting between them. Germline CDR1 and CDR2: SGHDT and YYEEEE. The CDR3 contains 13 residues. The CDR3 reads CASSLGPYGELFF. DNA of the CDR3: TGTGCCAGCAGCCTGGGACCCTACGGGGAGCTGTTTTTT.

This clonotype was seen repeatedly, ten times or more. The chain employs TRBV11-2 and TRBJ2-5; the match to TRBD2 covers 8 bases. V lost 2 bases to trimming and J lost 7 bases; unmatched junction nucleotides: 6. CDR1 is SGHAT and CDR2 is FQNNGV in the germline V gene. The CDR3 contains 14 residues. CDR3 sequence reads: CASSLSQAGGTQYF. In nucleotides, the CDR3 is TGTGCCAGCAGCTTATCACAGGCGGGGGGGACCCAGTACTTC.

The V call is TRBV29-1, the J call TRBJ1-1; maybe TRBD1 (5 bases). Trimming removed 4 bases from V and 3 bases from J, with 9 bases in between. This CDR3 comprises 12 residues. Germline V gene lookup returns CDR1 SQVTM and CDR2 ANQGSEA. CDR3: CSVVRGDTEAFF. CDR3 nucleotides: TGCAGCGTTGTTCGGGGGGACACTGAAGCTTTCTTT.

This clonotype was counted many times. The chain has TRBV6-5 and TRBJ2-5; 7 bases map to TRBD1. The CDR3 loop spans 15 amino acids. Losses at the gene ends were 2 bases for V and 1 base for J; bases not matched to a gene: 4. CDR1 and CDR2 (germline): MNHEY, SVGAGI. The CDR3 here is CASSYGTVAQETQYF. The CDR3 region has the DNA TGTGCCAGCAGTTACGGGACAGTAGCCCAAGAGACCCAGTACTTC.

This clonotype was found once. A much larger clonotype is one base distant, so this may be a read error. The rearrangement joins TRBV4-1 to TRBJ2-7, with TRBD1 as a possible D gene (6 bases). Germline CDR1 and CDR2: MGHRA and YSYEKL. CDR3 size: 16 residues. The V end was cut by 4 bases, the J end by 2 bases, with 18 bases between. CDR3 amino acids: CASSRSPPTGPYEQYF. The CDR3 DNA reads TGCGCCAGCAGCCGATCCCCTCCTACAGGGCCCTACGAGCAGTACTTC.

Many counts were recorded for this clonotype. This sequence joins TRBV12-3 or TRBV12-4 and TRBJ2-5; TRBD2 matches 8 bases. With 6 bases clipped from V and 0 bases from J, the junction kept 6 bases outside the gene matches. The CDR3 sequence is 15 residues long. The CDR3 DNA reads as TGTGCCAGCAGAGACCTGCGGGGGGACCAAGAGACCCAGTACTTC. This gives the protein CASRDLRGDQETQYF.

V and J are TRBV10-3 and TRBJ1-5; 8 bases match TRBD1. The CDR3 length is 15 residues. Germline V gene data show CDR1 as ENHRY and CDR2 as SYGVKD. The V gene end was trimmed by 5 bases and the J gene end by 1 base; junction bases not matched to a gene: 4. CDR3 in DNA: TGTGCCATCAGTAAAACAGGGGGAAGCAATCAGCCCCAGCATTTT. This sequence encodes CAISKTGGSNQPQHF.

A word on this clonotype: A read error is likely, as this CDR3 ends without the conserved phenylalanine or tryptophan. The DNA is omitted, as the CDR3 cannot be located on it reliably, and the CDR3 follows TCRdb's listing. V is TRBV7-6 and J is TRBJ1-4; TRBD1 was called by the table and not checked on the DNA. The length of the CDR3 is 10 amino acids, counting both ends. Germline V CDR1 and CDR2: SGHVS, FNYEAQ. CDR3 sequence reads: CASTQGGQNY.

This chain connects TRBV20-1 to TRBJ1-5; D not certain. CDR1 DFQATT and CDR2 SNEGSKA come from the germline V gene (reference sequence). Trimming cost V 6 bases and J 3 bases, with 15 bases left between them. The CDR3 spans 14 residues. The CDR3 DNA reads TGCAGTGCCGCCAAACCGACCGACAATCAGCCCCAGCATTTT. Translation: CSAAKPTDNQPQHF.

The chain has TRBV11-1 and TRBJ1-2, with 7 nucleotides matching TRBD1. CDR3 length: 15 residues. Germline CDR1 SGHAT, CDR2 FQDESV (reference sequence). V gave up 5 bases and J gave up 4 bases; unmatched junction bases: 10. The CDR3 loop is CASSQPGQVVYGYTF. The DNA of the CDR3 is TGTGCCAGCAGCCAACCAGGACAGGTTGTCTATGGCTACACCTTC.

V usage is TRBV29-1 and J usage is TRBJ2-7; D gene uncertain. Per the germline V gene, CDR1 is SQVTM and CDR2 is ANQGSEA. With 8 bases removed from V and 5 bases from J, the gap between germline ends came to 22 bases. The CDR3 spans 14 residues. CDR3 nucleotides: TGCAGCCTCCGCCAGGCCCTTGGGTTGAACGAGCAGTACTTC. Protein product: CSLRQALGLNEQYF.

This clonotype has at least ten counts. The CDR3 DNA sequence: TGCAGTGTGACACAAGAATCCTACGAGCAGTACTTC. Translated: CSVTQESYEQYF. This chain links TRBV20-1 with TRBJ2-7; D unclear. V was clipped by 7 bases and J by 1 base, with 11 bases between them. CDR1 is DFQATT and CDR2 is SNEGSKA in the germline V gene (reference sequence). This CDR3 comprises 12 residues.